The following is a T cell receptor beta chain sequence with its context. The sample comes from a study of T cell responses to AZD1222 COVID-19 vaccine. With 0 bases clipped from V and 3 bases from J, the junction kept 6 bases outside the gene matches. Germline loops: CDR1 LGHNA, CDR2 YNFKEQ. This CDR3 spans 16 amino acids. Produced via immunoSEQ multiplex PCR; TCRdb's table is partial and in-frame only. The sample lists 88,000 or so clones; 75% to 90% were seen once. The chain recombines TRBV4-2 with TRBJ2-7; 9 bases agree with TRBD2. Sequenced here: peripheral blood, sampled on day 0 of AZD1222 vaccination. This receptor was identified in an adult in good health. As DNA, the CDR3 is TGTGCCAGCAGCCAAGATCTTGCAGCGGGAGGCTACGAGCAGTACTTC. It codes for CASSQDLAAGGYEQYF.